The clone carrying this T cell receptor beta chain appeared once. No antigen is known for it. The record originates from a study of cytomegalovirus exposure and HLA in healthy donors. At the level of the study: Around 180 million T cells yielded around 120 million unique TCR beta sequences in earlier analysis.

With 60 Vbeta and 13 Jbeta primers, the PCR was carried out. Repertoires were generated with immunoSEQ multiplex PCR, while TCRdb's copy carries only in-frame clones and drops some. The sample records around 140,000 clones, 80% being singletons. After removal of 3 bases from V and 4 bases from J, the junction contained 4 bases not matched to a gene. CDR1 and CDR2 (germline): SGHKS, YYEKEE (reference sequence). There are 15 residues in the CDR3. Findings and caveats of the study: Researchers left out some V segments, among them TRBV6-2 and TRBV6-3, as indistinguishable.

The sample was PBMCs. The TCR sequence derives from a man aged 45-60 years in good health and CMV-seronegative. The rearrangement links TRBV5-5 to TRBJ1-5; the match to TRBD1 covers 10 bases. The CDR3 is CASSWGQGINQPQHF. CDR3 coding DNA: TGTGCCAGCAGCTGGGGACAGGGGATTAATCAGCCCCAGCATTTT.